There are many counts of the clone carrying this TCR beta chain. A much larger clone sits a single nucleotide away, making a read error possible. Germline CDR1 and CDR2: LNHDA and SQIVND (reference sequence). The CDR3 consists of 12 residues. The sample is drawn from a study of T cells in Graves' hyperthyroidism and ophthalmopathy. From RNA transcripts, TCR beta CDR3 regions were amplified. Researchers ran a first-round RT-PCR on the TCR CDR3 using the HTBI primer set. In TCRdb, the multiplex PCR reads were re-called with MiXCR into one record per CDR3 protein. The table shows about 270,000 distinct CDR3 sequences, with around 26% occurring only once.

The specimen sequenced was blood. The clonotype was recovered from a woman aged 40 to 50 with Graves' ophthalmopathy. J is TRBJ1-1 and V is TRBV19; D not resolved. The CDR3 DNA reads TGTGCCAGTAGTATAGGAAACACTGGAGCTTTCTTT. Translating it yields CASSIGNTGAFF.